The 18 T cell receptor beta chains in this list originate from one sample, sequenced in a study of blood T cell repertoires in COVID-19. Produced via immunoSEQ multiplex PCR; TCRdb's table is partial and in-frame only. This table has around 71,000 clones, around 85% appearing once. Sequenced: peripheral blood. These receptors came from a man between 65 and 85 years old with acute or convalescent COVID-19.

The CDR3 spells CASSPKQGAGELFF. The DNA for the CDR3 is TGTGCCAGCAGCCCAAAACAGGGGGCCGGGGAGCTGTTTTTT. The chain employs TRBV3-1 (or the pseudogene TRBV3-2) and TRBJ2-2; the match to TRBD1 covers 8 bases. The CDR3 covers 14 residues. The germline CDR1 and CDR2 sequences are LGHDT and YNNKEL (reference sequence). Germline trimming cut 4 bases from V and 6 bases from J; bases unmatched to any gene: 4.

The rearrangement links TRBV27 to TRBJ2-1, with a possible D match to TRBD1 (6 bases). The V gene lost 7 bases and the J gene lost 0 bases, with 19 bases spanning the gap. Germline V lookup: CDR1 MNHEY, CDR2 SMNVEV (reference sequence). This CDR3 is 17 amino acids long. The CDR3 coding sequence is TGTGCCAGCAACCTCTTGGCAGGGGACCTCTCCTACAATGAGCAGTTCTTC. Translated: CASNLLAGDLSYNEQFF.

This clone came up a few times. The gene calls are TRBV7-9 and TRBJ1-1; 7 positions agree with TRBD1. CDR1 is SEHNR, CDR2 FQNEAQ, per germline (reference sequence). This CDR3 has 14 residues. The V segment lost 3 bases and the J segment 0 bases; nucleotides outside the gene matches: 1. DNA of the CDR3: TGTGCCAGCAGCTTGGGACAGTTGAACACTGAAGCTTTCTTT. Translating it yields CASSLGQLNTEAFF.

The CDR3 coding sequence is TGTGCCAGCAGTCCCGTCGGGACAGGGTTGGATGAGCAGTTCTTC. Amino acid sequence: CASSPVGTGLDEQFF. The rearrangement joins TRBV6-5 to TRBJ2-1; 9 bases are a match to TRBD1. Germline V gene sequence: CDR1 MNHEY, CDR2 SVGAGI. The CDR3 contains 15 residues. J lost 8 bases, V lost 5 bases, and 10 bases had no gene match.

The V and J genes are TRBV5-1 and TRBJ1-3, with 8 bases identical to TRBD1. V shed 3 bases and J 0 bases; nucleotides not matched to a gene: 11. Germline-derived CDR1 and CDR2 are SGHRS and YFSETQ. CDR3 length: 18 residues. CDR3 coding DNA: TGCGCCAGCAGCTCGGACTCAACAGGGGGAAACTCTGGAAACACCATATATTTT. Residues: CASSSDSTGGNSGNTIYF.

The chain uses TRBV19 and TRBJ1-2, with no clear D. Germline CDR1 reads LNHDA; CDR2 reads SQIVND (reference sequence). Trimming shortened V by 5 bases and J by 6 bases, and 16 bases separated the two germline ends. The CDR3 runs to 14 residues. CDR3 DNA sequence: TGTGCCAGTAGTCGAGGCGGACTAGCTCATGGCTACACCTTC. Its protein is CASSRGGLAHGYTF.

The rearrangement links TRBV11-2 to TRBJ2-7; 9 bases fit TRBD2. The trim removed 1 base at V and 5 bases at J, leaving 6 bases unmatched. The germline V gene has CDR1 SGHAT and CDR2 FQNNGV. The CDR3 is 15 amino acids. This CDR3 reads CASSLVSGSIHEQYF. The DNA of the CDR3 is TGTGCCAGCAGCTTAGTTAGCGGGAGTATTCACGAGCAGTACTTC.

The gene calls are TRBV3-1 (or the pseudogene TRBV3-2) and TRBJ2-1; D unresolved. From germline, CDR1 is LGHDT and CDR2 YNNKEL (reference sequence). V lost 2 bases and J lost 3, with 5 bases in between. This CDR3 is built from 13 residues. The CDR3 coding sequence is TGTGCCAGCAGCCAATCTCTCTACAATGAGCAGTTCTTC. This encodes CASSQSLYNEQFF.

V is TRBV7-9 and J is TRBJ2-5, with D perhaps matching TRBD2 (6 bases). The V gene lost 0 bases and the J gene lost 4 bases, with 9 bases spanning the gap. The CDR3 covers 14 residues. Germline V gene data show CDR1 as SEHNR and CDR2 as FQNEAQ (reference sequence). The CDR3 protein is CASSLARDVETQYF. CDR3 DNA sequence: TGTGCCAGCAGCTTAGCGCGGGACGTAGAGACCCAGTACTTC.

The rearrangement uses TRBV29-1 and TRBJ2-2; 8 nucleotides agree with TRBD1. The trim removed 7 bases at V and 6 bases at J, leaving 7 bases unmatched. The CDR3 is made up of 13 amino acids. Germline V lookup: CDR1 SQVTM, CDR2 ANQGSEA. The CDR3 here is CSAKDRAAGELFF. As DNA, the CDR3 is TGCAGCGCCAAGGACAGGGCCGCCGGGGAGCTGTTTTTT.

This clone has a count of ten or more. This rearrangement joins TRBV9 to TRBJ2-7; 9 nucleotides match TRBD1. CDR1 SGDLS and CDR2 YYNGEE come from the germline V gene. The ends lost 0 bases at V and 2 bases at J; junction bases unmatched: 3. The CDR3 totals 15 residues. CDR3 sequence reads: CASSVGQGGTYEQYF. Here the CDR3 DNA reads TGTGCCAGCAGCGTAGGACAGGGGGGGACCTACGAGCAGTACTTC.

The rearrangement uses TRBV4-1 and TRBJ2-3, with 9 positions matching TRBD1. The V and J ends lost 1 base and 4 bases, in that order; junction bases with no gene match: 3. The CDR3 loop spans 15 amino acids. From germline, CDR1 is MGHRA and CDR2 YSYEKL. The CDR3 DNA sequence: TGCGCCAGCAGCCAAGGGGACAGGGCGGCAGATACGCAGTATTTT. Translation gives CASSQGDRAADTQYF.

The V gene is TRBV18, the J gene TRBJ1-1, with a possible D match to TRBD1 (5 bases). V gave up 3 bases and J gave up 0 bases, with 17 bases separating them. This CDR3 is 17 amino acids long. Germline lookup yields CDR1 KGHSH and CDR2 LQKENI. The CDR3 DNA reads as TGTGCCAGCTCACCTTATGGGGCCCAGGGCCTGAACACTGAAGCTTTCTTT. Its protein product is CASSPYGAQGLNTEAFF.

Here the CDR3 reads CASSHGTGDYGYTF. In nucleotides, the CDR3 is TGTGCCAGCAGCCATGGGACAGGGGACTATGGCTACACCTTC. The genes are TRBV3-1 (or the pseudogene TRBV3-2) and TRBJ1-2, with TRBD1 identical over 10 bases. Trimming took 3 bases from V and 3 from J; bases not matched to a gene: 1. Per germline, CDR1 LGHDT and CDR2 YNNKEL (reference sequence). The CDR3 sequence is 14 residues long.

The CDR3 protein is CASSLLWDTRYGYTF. The CDR3 DNA follows: TGTGCCAGCAGCCTCCTTTGGGACACGCGTTATGGCTACACCTTC. The V gene is TRBV28, the J gene TRBJ1-2, with D possibly TRBD1 on 6 matching bases. The CDR3 has 15 residues. Germline CDR1 MDHEN, CDR2 SYDVKM. V shed 6 bases and J shed 5 bases, with 19 bases lying between them.

The chain recombines TRBV9 with TRBJ1-2, with 11 bases matching TRBD1. The J segment lost 8 bases and the V segment lost 4 bases, leaving 4 bases of the junction unmatched. This CDR3 comprises 13 residues. Germline V gives CDR1 SGDLS, CDR2 YYNGEE. The CDR3 here is CASSPWDRGGYTF. The DNA of the CDR3 is TGTGCCAGCAGCCCTTGGGACAGGGGGGGCTACACCTTC.

The rearrangement joins TRBV3-1 (or the pseudogene TRBV3-2) to TRBJ2-7, with 10 bases fitting TRBD2. Germline V CDR1 and CDR2: LGHDT, YNNKEL (reference sequence). This CDR3 is built from 16 residues. V shed 7 bases, J shed 6 bases, and the junction held 15 bases outside the gene matches. The CDR3 protein is CASTDVKSGRASEQYF. The CDR3, as DNA: TGTGCCAGCACCGACGTTAAAAGCGGGAGGGCTAGCGAGCAGTACTTC.

The genes are TRBV4-2 and TRBJ2-7; 10 positions match TRBD1. Trimming removed 1 base from V and 6 bases from J; junction bases left unmatched: 9. Germline assignment: CDR1 LGHNA and CDR2 YNFKEQ. The CDR3 loop spans 16 amino acids. The CDR3 nucleotides read TGTGCCAGCAGCCAAGTAAAGGGACAGGGGTTTCCCGAGCAGTACTTC. Translated, it gives CASSQVKGQGFPEQYF.